What follows are 6 T cell receptor beta chains derived from one specimen sequenced in a study of Ad26.COV2.S vaccination and SARS-CoV-2 variants. Only in-frame clones appear in the TCRdb table, and some are missing; sequencing was by immunoSEQ multiplex PCR. This sample carries around 250,000 clones, about 90% of them seen once, and the ten largest clones take less than 3.5%. Treatment here: about 20 received Ad26.COV2.S at low or high dose, single or two shots; several received placebo; per-sample allocation not given. The samples were gathered on day 63 after the first injection of vaccine or placebo. The starting material was peripheral blood, obtained in a trial of Ad26.COV2.S vaccine versus placebo. These receptors were obtained from a person aged 18 to 59 who received the Ad26.COV2.S COVID-19 vaccine or a placebo.

This chain links TRBV25-1 with TRBJ2-5; 7 bases are shared with TRBD2. Losses at the gene ends were 1 base for V and 4 bases for J; bases not matched to a gene: 6. The CDR3 contains 15 residues. Germline loops: CDR1 MGHDK, CDR2 SYGVNS. CDR3 sequence: CASSELGGGAETQYF. The CDR3 region has the DNA TGTGCCAGCAGTGAATTGGGCGGGGGAGCAGAGACCCAGTACTTC.

This chain joins TRBV5-1 and TRBJ2-2; TRBD2 agrees at 13 bases. CDR1 is SGHRS and CDR2 is YFSETQ in the germline V gene. The CDR3 contains 17 residues. Losses at the gene ends were 4 bases for V and 6 bases for J; bases not matched to a gene: 9. Written as DNA, the CDR3 is TGCGCCAGCAGCAAGGGACTAGCGGGATCGACTTCCGGGGAGCTGTTTTTT. Translating it yields CASSKGLAGSTSGELFF.

V and J are TRBV5-1 and TRBJ2-6; D unclear. The V gene lost 0 bases and the J gene lost 2 bases, with 3 bases spanning the gap. This CDR3 is 14 amino acids long. Looked up from germline, CDR1 is SGHRS and CDR2 is YFSETQ. The CDR3 DNA is TGCGCCAGCAGCTTGGGGACTGGGGCCAACGTCCTGACTTTC. Translating gives CASSLGTGANVLTF.

The chain uses TRBV6-5 and TRBJ2-7, with TRBD2 identical over 8 bases. Unmatched junction bases numbered 6, after V lost 6 bases and J lost 2 bases. Germline V CDR1 and CDR2: MNHEY, SVGAGI. The CDR3 spans 14 residues. CDR3 sequence (DNA): TGTGCCAGCAGCCCCGGGAGGGACGCCTACGAGCAGTACTTC. Translating gives CASSPGRDAYEQYF.

This chain connects TRBV4-1 to TRBJ1-2; the D is unclear. CDR1 is MGHRA and CDR2 is YSYEKL in the germline V gene. V was cut by 6 bases and J by 8 bases, with 22 bases left in between. CDR3 length equals 15 residues. CDR3 DNA: TGCGCCAGCAGAGAACCAAGGGCCTCCTGGCGCGGCTACACCTTC. It specifies CASREPRASWRGYTF.

V gene TRBV4-2 combines with J gene TRBJ1-2, with TRBD1 identical over 7 bases. V lost 2 bases, J lost 5 bases, and 14 bases stayed unmatched. Germline assignment: CDR1 LGHNA and CDR2 YNFKEQ. The CDR3 is 17 amino acids. The CDR3 loop is CASSQSGTEISRYGYTF. CDR3 in DNA: TGTGCCAGCAGCCAATCGGGGACAGAGATTTCCCGGTATGGCTACACCTTC.